The rows below give T cell receptor beta chains drawn from one sample of a study of persistence of HIV-infected CD4 T cells. Produced via immunoSEQ multiplex PCR; TCRdb's table is partial and in-frame only. The data contain about 30,000 clones, roughly four fifths of them singletons. Their recognized antigens are unknown. This specimen was CD4+ T cells sorted from PBMCs after roughly 18-hour stimulation, taken from a patient who received antiretroviral therapy. These receptors all come from an adult man with HIV who was CMV-seropositive. Both conserved end residues are part of each CDR3. Fields, in order: clone size, D gene, J gene, V gene, CDR3 length, CDR3 DNA, CDR3 protein. The D gene is left open where the match is weak. Clone size is given for some rows only: seen once, a few or many times, or a class if the clone is expanded.

clone_size: .
d_call: .
j_call: TRBJ1-4
v_call: TRBV6-2/TRBV6-3
cdr3_length: 15
cdr3_nt: TGTGCCAGCAGTTACTCTGGGAATTTAGGGGAAAAACTGTTTTTT
cdr3_aa: CASSYSGNLGEKLFF

clone_size: .
d_call: .
j_call: TRBJ2-7
v_call: TRBV5-6
cdr3_length: 11
cdr3_nt: TGTGCCAGCAGCTTGGGGTACGAGCAGTACTTC
cdr3_aa: CASSLGYEQYF

clone_size: .
d_call: TRBD2
j_call: TRBJ2-3
v_call: TRBV3-1/TRBV3-2
cdr3_length: 16
cdr3_nt: TGTGCCAGCAGCTCCCGTACTAGCGGGGGTAGGGATACGCAGTATTTT
cdr3_aa: CASSSRTSGGRDTQYF

clone_size: .
d_call: .
j_call: TRBJ1-4
v_call: TRBV5-4
cdr3_length: 15
cdr3_nt: TGTGCCAGCAGCCCGTCGAGGAGAGCTAATGAAAAACTGTTTTTT
cdr3_aa: CASSPSRRANEKLFF

clone_size: .
d_call: .
j_call: TRBJ2-7
v_call: TRBV4-1
cdr3_length: 15
cdr3_nt: TGCGCCAGCAGCCAGGCCCCGGGACAAGCCTACGAGCAGTACTTC
cdr3_aa: CASSQAPGQAYEQYF

clone_size: .
d_call: TRBD1
j_call: TRBJ2-5
v_call: TRBV7-2
cdr3_length: 15
cdr3_nt: TGTGCCAGCAGCTTAACCGGGACAGCCAAAGAGACCCAGTACTTC
cdr3_aa: CASSLTGTAKETQYF

clone_size: .
d_call: .
j_call: TRBJ1-1
v_call: TRBV16
cdr3_length: 15
cdr3_nt: TGTGCCAGCAGCCGCCCCGGGACACTGAACACTGAAGCTTTCTTT
cdr3_aa: CASSRPGTLNTEAFF

clone_size: .
d_call: TRBD2
j_call: TRBJ2-2
v_call: TRBV5-1
cdr3_length: 15
cdr3_nt: TGCGCCAGCAGCATCGGGGGGGCTATACCTGGGGAGCTGTTTTTT
cdr3_aa: CASSIGGAIPGELFF

clone_size: .
d_call: TRBD2
j_call: TRBJ2-1
v_call: TRBV19
cdr3_length: 11
cdr3_nt: TGTGCCAGTAGTCTGTGGACTAGTAAGTTCTTC
cdr3_aa: CASSLWTSKFF

clone_size: .
d_call: .
j_call: TRBJ1-2
v_call: TRBV5-5
cdr3_length: 15
cdr3_nt: TGTGCCAGCAGCTTGGATAGGGTAGCTAACTATGGCTACACCTTC
cdr3_aa: CASSLDRVANYGYTF

clone_size: .
d_call: TRBD2
j_call: TRBJ2-5
v_call: TRBV27
cdr3_length: 16
cdr3_nt: TGTGCCAGCAGTTCGGCGAGCGGGGGTCAATTGAGGACCCAGTACTTC
cdr3_aa: CASSSASGGQLRTQYF

clone_size: .
d_call: TRBD1
j_call: TRBJ1-6
v_call: TRBV18
cdr3_length: 17
cdr3_nt: TGTGCCAGCTCACCACAAGCAGGGGGACAAAATAATTCACCCCTCCACTTT
cdr3_aa: CASSPQAGGQNNSPLHF

clone_size: .
d_call: .
j_call: TRBJ1-5
v_call: TRBV18
cdr3_length: 15
cdr3_nt: TGTGCCAGCTCCGACGGGGCAGGGAGCAATCAGCCCCAGCATTTT
cdr3_aa: CASSDGAGSNQPQHF

clone_size: .
d_call: .
j_call: TRBJ2-7
v_call: TRBV7-9
cdr3_length: 12
cdr3_nt: TGTGCCAGCAGCGTCCAGGGTTACGAGCAGTACTTC
cdr3_aa: CASSVQGYEQYF

clone_size: once
d_call: TRBD1
j_call: TRBJ1-2
v_call: TRBV5-1
cdr3_length: 15
cdr3_nt: TGCGCCAGCAGCTTGGCCCAGGGGGCGCGAGATGGCTACACCTTC
cdr3_aa: CASSLAQGARDGYTF

clone_size: .
d_call: TRBD1
j_call: TRBJ1-3
v_call: TRBV9
cdr3_length: 15
cdr3_nt: TGTGCCAGCAGCGTCTCGACAGGGACTGGAAACACCATATATTTT
cdr3_aa: CASSVSTGTGNTIYF

clone_size: .
d_call: .
j_call: TRBJ1-2
v_call: TRBV18
cdr3_length: 13
cdr3_nt: TGTGCCAGCTCACCAGCGGAAAACTATGGCTACACCTTC
cdr3_aa: CASSPAENYGYTF

clone_size: few
d_call: TRBD1
j_call: TRBJ1-1
v_call: TRBV7-8
cdr3_length: 12
cdr3_nt: TGTGCCAGCAGCCCGACAGGGGTGGAAGCTTTCTTT
cdr3_aa: CASSPTGVEAFF

clone_size: .
d_call: .
j_call: TRBJ2-4
v_call: TRBV5-4
cdr3_length: 11
cdr3_nt: TGTGCCAGCAGCTTGGGACAGATTCAGTACTTC
cdr3_aa: CASSLGQIQYF

clone_size: .
d_call: .
j_call: TRBJ2-1
v_call: TRBV24-1
cdr3_length: 17
cdr3_nt: TGTGCCACCAGTGATCCCGTGAGGGGCGAGGTACCCAATGAGCAGTTCTTC
cdr3_aa: CATSDPVRGEVPNEQFF

clone_size: once
d_call: .
j_call: TRBJ1-6
v_call: TRBV4-3
cdr3_length: 20
cdr3_nt: TGCGCCAGCAGCCAAGAACTTGGCAGGGTTTTTGGATCCTATAATTCACCCCTCCACTTT
cdr3_aa: CASSQELGRVFGSYNSPLHF

clone_size: .
d_call: .
j_call: TRBJ2-1
v_call: TRBV5-6
cdr3_length: 11
cdr3_nt: TGTGCCAGCAGCTTGATGCGTGAGCAGTTCTTC
cdr3_aa: CASSLMREQFF

clone_size: .
d_call: .
j_call: TRBJ1-5
v_call: TRBV7-2
cdr3_length: 13
cdr3_nt: TGTGCCAGCAGCTTAAAGGGGGGTCAGCCCCAGCATTTT
cdr3_aa: CASSLKGGQPQHF

clone_size: .
d_call: TRBD1
j_call: TRBJ1-1
v_call: TRBV30
cdr3_length: 14
cdr3_nt: TGTGCCTGGAGTGTAGAGACAGGGCGGACTGAAGCTTTCTTT
cdr3_aa: CAWSVETGRTEAFF

clone_size: .
d_call: .
j_call: TRBJ1-6
v_call: TRBV27
cdr3_length: 14
cdr3_nt: TGTGCCAGCCTCCCTGAGGGACAAAATTCACCCCTCCACTTT
cdr3_aa: CASLPEGQNSPLHF

clone_size: .
d_call: .
j_call: TRBJ2-1
v_call: TRBV30
cdr3_length: 14
cdr3_nt: TGTGCCAGATCCGACTTCCCCTCCTACAATGAGCAGTTCTTC
cdr3_aa: CARSDFPSYNEQFF

clone_size: .
d_call: .
j_call: TRBJ1-2
v_call: TRBV24-1
cdr3_length: 13
cdr3_nt: TGTGCCACCCCCCCAGGCGCGAGCTATGGCTACACCTTC
cdr3_aa: CATPPGASYGYTF

clone_size: .
d_call: TRBD1
j_call: TRBJ1-1
v_call: TRBV6-2/TRBV6-3
cdr3_length: 12
cdr3_nt: TGTGCCAGCAGTAGAGGACAGGGTGAAGCTTTCTTT
cdr3_aa: CASSRGQGEAFF

clone_size: .
d_call: TRBD1
j_call: TRBJ1-5
v_call: TRBV10-3
cdr3_length: 15
cdr3_nt: TGTGCCATCAGTGGGGACAGGGCATCGTCGGGGCCCCAGCATTTT
cdr3_aa: CAISGDRASSGPQHF

clone_size: .
d_call: .
j_call: TRBJ2-3
v_call: TRBV4-3
cdr3_length: 14
cdr3_nt: TGCGCCAGCAGCCAAGATGTAGGGTCAGATACGCAGTATTTT
cdr3_aa: CASSQDVGSDTQYF

clone_size: .
d_call: .
j_call: TRBJ1-3
v_call: TRBV5-1
cdr3_length: 15
cdr3_nt: TGCGCCAGCAGCGCCTTACAGGGATCTGGAAACACCATATATTTT
cdr3_aa: CASSALQGSGNTIYF

clone_size: .
d_call: TRBD1
j_call: TRBJ1-1
v_call: TRBV6-2/TRBV6-3
cdr3_length: 14
cdr3_nt: TGTGCCAGCAGTCACCCCCGACAGGGAGCTGAAGCTTTCTTT
cdr3_aa: CASSHPRQGAEAFF

clone_size: once
d_call: TRBD2
j_call: TRBJ2-7
v_call: TRBV6-2/TRBV6-3
cdr3_length: 15
cdr3_nt: TGTGCCAGCAGTTATCGGCTAGCGGAAAACTACGAGCAGTACTTC
cdr3_aa: CASSYRLAENYEQYF